This TCR beta chain was recovered during a study of cytomegalovirus exposure and HLA in healthy donors. Study at large: Among about 400 genotyped donors, approximately 80% fell in the Caucasian-associated ancestry cluster.

Germline V lookup: CDR1 MNHNS, CDR2 SASEGT. V gave up 8 bases and J gave up 1 base; unmatched junction bases: 2. The CDR3 totals 13 residues. PCR employed 60 Vbeta and 13 Jbeta primers. In the authors' workflow: Later, an analysis found about 77 million unique TCR beta chains, and about 10 million of these were shared. Profiling relied on immunoSEQ multiplex PCR, and the TCRdb table lists in-frame clones only, not all of them. From that table come the V and J calls and clone size; the DNA was used to work out D and trimming. The sample has about 150,000 clones; roughly 70% are singletons. Turning to this clone: The antigen remains unidentified.

Study outcomes and limitations: Earlier results showed most TCR beta V segments being productive about 87% or about 30% of the time.

The sequenced sample was PBMCs. The chain uses TRBV6-1 and TRBJ2-5; the match to TRBD1 covers 9 bases. The sequence came from a man aged 35-49 years in good health and CMV-seronegative. Here the CDR3 reads CASGGQGQETQYF. Here the CDR3 DNA reads TGTGCCAGCGGGGGACAGGGCCAAGAGACCCAGTACTTC.